These T cell receptor beta chains were read from a single sample in a study of cytomegalovirus exposure and HLA in healthy donors. Profiling relied on immunoSEQ multiplex PCR, and the TCRdb table lists in-frame clones only, not all of them. The sample has 200,000 to 250,000 clones, about nine tenths seen once. The sample taken for sequencing was PBMCs. Receptors were obtained from a woman aged 18 to 35 in good health and CMV-seronegative. Each CDR3 is given with its conserved first and last residue. The D gene is left open where the match is weak. Some rows mark clone size as missing; the rest say once, few, many or name a class of expanded clone.

NA	TRBV11-3	13	TRBD2	TRBJ2-7	CASSLTGGYEQYF	TGTGCCAGCAGCTTAACGGGGGGTTACGAGCAGTACTTC
NA	TRBV25-1	15	NA	TRBJ2-7	CASSTGEIGAYEQYF	TGTGCCAGCAGCACGGGGGAGATTGGGGCCTACGAGCAGTACTTC
NA	TRBV11-2	13	NA	TRBJ1-5	CASSPGINQPQHF	TGTGCCAGCAGCCCAGGGATAAATCAGCCCCAGCATTTT
NA	TRBV27	16	TRBD2	TRBJ2-7	CASSLLHREGPDEQYF	TGTGCCAGCAGTTTATTACACCGGGAGGGTCCGGACGAGCAGTACTTC
NA	TRBV5-1	13	NA	TRBJ1-1	CASSFQGNTEAFF	TGCGCCAGCAGCTTCCAGGGAAACACTGAAGCTTTCTTT
NA	TRBV7-2	16	NA	TRBJ2-5	CASSLAAGGGQETQYF	TGTGCCAGCAGCTTGGCGGCAGGGGGAGGACAAGAGACCCAGTACTTC
few	TRBV20-1	10	NA	TRBJ2-1	CSPRVNEQFF	TGCAGTCCCAGGGTGAATGAGCAGTTCTTC
once	TRBV6-1	18	TRBD2	TRBJ2-7	CASSELGLAGGEAYEQYF	TGTGCCAGCAGTGAATTGGGACTAGCGGGAGGCGAGGCCTACGAGCAGTACTTC
NA	TRBV6-4	14	TRBD2	TRBJ2-7	CASRPSGSSYEQYF	TGTGCCAGCAGGCCTAGCGGGAGCTCCTACGAGCAGTACTTC
NA	TRBV20-1	11	NA	TRBJ2-1	CSASRWNEQFF	TGCAGTGCTAGCAGGTGGAATGAGCAGTTCTTC
NA	TRBV6-5	16	TRBD2	TRBJ2-3	CASSYSGEGRADTQYF	TGTGCCAGCAGTTACTCTGGGGAGGGTCGCGCAGATACGCAGTATTTT
NA	TRBV28	16	TRBD1	TRBJ1-5	CASSPVTGVTNQPQHF	TGTGCCAGCAGTCCTGTGACAGGGGTCACCAATCAGCCCCAGCATTTT
NA	TRBV27	14	NA	TRBJ1-5	CASSLGRAGQPQHF	TGTGCCAGCAGTTTAGGGAGGGCCGGACAGCCCCAGCATTTT
NA	TRBV19	12	TRBD1	TRBJ1-1	CASSRQGFEAFF	TGTGCCAGTAGTAGACAGGGTTTCGAAGCTTTCTTT
NA	TRBV5-6	17	TRBD1	TRBJ1-1	CASSFGQGGYMNTEAFF	TGTGCCAGCAGCTTCGGACAGGGAGGGTATATGAACACTGAAGCTTTCTTT
NA	TRBV30	14	TRBD1	TRBJ1-5	CAWSSTGDYQPQHF	TGTGCCTGGAGTTCAACAGGGGACTATCAGCCCCAGCATTTT
NA	TRBV7-5	17	NA	TRBJ2-7	CARSLAGAARGSYEQYF	TGTGCCAGAAGCTTAGCGGGCGCCGCCAGGGGATCCTACGAGCAGTACTTC
NA	TRBV28	16	TRBD2	TRBJ2-7	CASSFYGGESNYEQYF	TGTGCCAGCAGTTTTTATGGGGGGGAGTCGAACTACGAGCAGTACTTC
NA	TRBV6-1	11	NA	TRBJ1-1	CASNPMTGAFF	TGTGCCAGCAACCCCATGACGGGAGCTTTCTTT